This TCR beta chain was captured by sequencing in a study of low-dose radiotherapy and immunotherapy resistance in tumors. Study information: Every 2 weeks, cohort 1 got 0.5 Gy, reaching 6.5 Gy to the planning target volume. Cohort 2 received 1 Gy per fraction every two weeks, totaling 13 Gy over 26 weeks.

Time point indicated: before trial treatment. Patients with advanced, tumor-infiltrating lymphocyte-negative solid tumors were eligible. Over about 19 PCR cycles, TCRs were amplified from a constant-region primer and V-primer adapter. A single record per CDR3 protein comes from TCRdb applying MiXCR to the reads. This sample has tens of thousands of distinct CDR3 sequences, with about 11% found just once. The table lists this clonotype with many counts. There are 18 residues in the CDR3. Germline CDR1 reads MGHRA; CDR2 reads YSYEKL. V shed 3 bases and J 0 bases; nucleotides not matched to a gene: 10. This clonotype was obtained from a female donor with ovarian cancer. The material was PBMCs, obtained before treatment. The J gene is TRBJ2-4, the V gene TRBV4-1, with TRBD1 identical over 8 bases. CDR3 sequence reads: CASSQGAGRGLAKNIQYF. The DNA of the CDR3 is TGCGCCAGCAGCCAGGGGGCCGGCAGGGGGCTAGCCAAAAACATTCAGTACTTC.